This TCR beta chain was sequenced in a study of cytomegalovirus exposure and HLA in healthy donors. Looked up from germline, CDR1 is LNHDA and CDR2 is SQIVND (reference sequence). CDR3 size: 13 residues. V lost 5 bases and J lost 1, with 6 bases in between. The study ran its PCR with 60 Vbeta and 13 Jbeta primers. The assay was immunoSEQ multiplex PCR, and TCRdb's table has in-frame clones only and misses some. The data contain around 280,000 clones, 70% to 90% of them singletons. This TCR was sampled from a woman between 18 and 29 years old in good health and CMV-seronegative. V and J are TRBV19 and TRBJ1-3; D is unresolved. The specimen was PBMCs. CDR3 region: CASSAWSGNTIYF. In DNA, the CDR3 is TGTGCCAGTAGTGCGTGGTCTGGAAACACCATATATTTT.